The 20 T cell receptor beta chains given below trace back to one sample, sequenced in a study of OX40 agonist ivuxolimab in advanced cancers. Sequenced by immunoSEQ multiplex PCR; TCRdb stores in-frame clones only, minus some. Among fewer than 85,000 clones listed, roughly nine tenths were seen once. Sequencing used CD4+ or CD8+ T cells sorted from blood, obtained in a trial of the OX40 agonist ivuxolimab. All receptors come from an adult with an advanced solid tumor such as melanoma, head and neck, liver or kidney cancer.

The CDR3 is CASSGAWGYTF. CDR3 coding DNA: TGTGCCAGCTCGGGGGCTTGGGGCTACACCTTC. The chain is built from TRBV6-5 and TRBJ1-2; D is possibly TRBD1 (6 bases). CDR1 and CDR2 (germline): MNHEY, SVGAGI. The CDR3 consists of 11 residues. Deletions cut 8 bases from V and 8 bases from J, with 12 bases between.

This clone was detected a few times. The rearrangement links TRBV27 to TRBJ2-7, with no clear D. Trimming removed 2 bases from V and 3 bases from J, with 8 bases in between. The CDR3 has 13 amino acids. CDR1 and CDR2 from the germline V gene are MNHEY and SMNVEV (reference sequence). CDR3: CASSLKSGYEQYF. The DNA for the CDR3 is TGTGCCAGCAGTTTAAAGTCCGGCTACGAGCAGTACTTC.

The chain combines TRBV27 with TRBJ2-7; D might be TRBD2 (5 bases). The CDR3 loop spans 16 amino acids. Deletions cut 4 bases from V and 6 bases from J, with 22 bases between. CDR1 is MNHEY, CDR2 SMNVEV, per germline (reference sequence). CDR3 DNA: TGTGCCAGCAGTTATATCCCGGACCCGCCTCGGGGCGAGCAGTACTTC. It yields the protein CASSYIPDPPRGEQYF.

The V call is TRBV5-1, the J call TRBJ2-6; 9 positions match TRBD1. V was pared by 6 bases and J by 4 bases, with 8 bases of the junction left unmatched. The CDR3 consists of 16 residues. From germline, CDR1 is SGHRS and CDR2 YFSETQ. CDR3 DNA sequence: TGCGCCAGCACCCTACAGGGGGCGGCCGGGGCCAACGTCCTGACTTTC. Protein sequence: CASTLQGAAGANVLTF.

The chain is built from TRBV30 and TRBJ1-3, with TRBD1 matching over 7 bases. Germline V gene sequence: CDR1 GTSNPN, CDR2 SVGIG (reference sequence). The junction had 16 bases not matched to a gene; V was cut back by 3 bases and J by 11 bases. The CDR3 has 15 residues. As DNA, the CDR3 is TGTGCCTGGAGCCTTCCGGGACAGACTAATCTCGCCATATATTTT. Translation: CAWSLPGQTNLAIYF.

This clone was seen a handful of times. The V and J genes are TRBV11-1 and TRBJ2-3, with 10 bases fitting TRBD2. Germline CDR1 reads SGHAT; CDR2 reads FQDESV (reference sequence). V lost 3 bases to trimming and J lost 2 bases; unmatched junction nucleotides: 5. The CDR3 spans 16 residues. The CDR3 DNA is TGTGCCAGCAGCTTTCTAGCGGGGGACCCCACAGATACGCAGTATTTT. Amino acid sequence: CASSFLAGDPTDTQYF.

The CDR3 coding sequence is TGTGCCAGCAGCTTAGCGGGTCTAGGAGAGACCCAGTACTTC. Encoded protein: CASSLAGLGETQYF. This sequence joins TRBV7-2 and TRBJ2-5; D is ambiguous. Germline lookup yields CDR1 SGHTA and CDR2 FQGNSA. The CDR3 is made up of 14 amino acids. Trimming left V 0 bases short and J 4 bases short, with 9 bases between.

This rearrangement joins TRBV11-2 to TRBJ1-1; D call uncertain. V shed 5 bases and J shed 0 bases, with 13 bases lying between them. CDR3 size: 15 residues. Germline CDR1 is SGHAT and CDR2 is FQNNGV. CDR3 region: CASSRNSQVNTEAFF. CDR3 coding DNA: TGTGCCAGCAGCAGGAACAGTCAAGTGAACACTGAAGCTTTCTTT. The full variable domain, rest sourced from reference TRBV11-2 and TRBJ1-1, is EAGVAQSPRYKIIEKRQSVAFWCNPISGHATLYWYQQILGQGPKLLIQFQNNGVVDDSQLPKDRFSAERLKGVDSTLKIQPAKLEDSAVYLCASSRNSQVNTEAFFGQGTRLTVV.

This chain links TRBV2 with TRBJ2-7; D is undetermined. This CDR3 has 14 residues. CDR1 and CDR2 from the germline V gene are SNHLY and FYNNEI. Trimming stripped 3 bases from V and 2 bases from J, with 11 bases between. CDR3 amino acids: CASSDSTTAYEQYF. The CDR3 nucleotides are TGTGCCAGCAGTGATAGCACCACAGCCTACGAGCAGTACTTC.

Only one count was recorded for this clone. The chain joins TRBV6-1 to TRBJ1-3; no reliable D call. V was shortened by 1 base and J by 0 bases, with 7 bases between the two germline ends. Germline CDR1 and CDR2: MNHNS and SASEGT. The CDR3 loop spans 15 amino acids. The CDR3 reads CASSEVQNSGNTIYF. The CDR3 bases are TGTGCCAGCAGTGAAGTCCAGAACTCTGGAAACACCATATATTTT.

The chain has TRBV7-8 and TRBJ1-4, with a tentative D call TRBD1 (5 bases). The CDR3 sequence is 14 residues long. The germline CDR1 and CDR2 sequences are SGHVS and FQNEAQ. V lost 1 base and J lost 7, with 10 bases in between. The CDR3 nucleotides read TGTGCCAGCAGCTTAGTTGGGGGGGGTGAAAAACTGTTTTTT. Protein: CASSLVGGGEKLFF.

The chain joins TRBV9 to TRBJ1-1; D not certain. There are 15 residues in the CDR3. Germline V gene data show CDR1 as SGDLS and CDR2 as YYNGEE. Between the trimmed V and J ends, which lost 0 bases and 1 base, there was a span of 10 bases. CDR3 coding DNA: TGTGCCAGCAGCGTAGGGATTTATAAGAACACTGAAGCTTTCTTT. It yields the protein CASSVGIYKNTEAFF.

Details on this clone: The sample has other DNA sequences that encode this CDR3 too. The chain links TRBV5-1 to TRBJ2-5; D gene unclear. CDR1 and CDR2 from the germline V gene are SGHRS and YFSETQ. The CDR3 loop spans 13 amino acids. Trimming cost V 2 bases and J 2 bases, with 7 bases left between them. The CDR3 is CASSLGRQETQYF. CDR3 coding DNA: TGCGCCAGCAGCTTAGGCAGACAAGAGACCCAGTACTTC.

The V gene is TRBV5-1, the J gene TRBJ1-4; 7 bases align to TRBD1. Per germline, CDR1 SGHRS and CDR2 YFSETQ. CDR3 length: 14 residues. The V and J ends lost 3 bases and 7 bases, in that order; junction bases with no gene match: 6. This chain's CDR3 is CASSSNRGGEKLFF. In DNA form, the CDR3 reads TGCGCCAGCAGCTCAAACAGGGGCGGTGAAAAACTGTTTTTT.

J is TRBJ1-2 and V is TRBV2; D may be TRBD1 (6 bases). Germline V gives CDR1 SNHLY, CDR2 FYNNEI. Trimming left V 2 bases short and J 3 bases short, with 10 bases between. The CDR3 runs 14 residues. The CDR3 sequence is CASSERRGYYGYTF. DNA for the CDR3: TGTGCCAGCAGTGAAAGGAGGGGGTACTATGGCTACACCTTC.

The J gene is TRBJ1-4, the V gene TRBV9; tentatively, D is TRBD1 (5 bases). V lost 7 bases, J lost 3 bases, and 7 bases lay in between. Germline CDR1 SGDLS, CDR2 YYNGEE. The CDR3 sequence is 12 residues long. The CDR3 bases are TGTGCCAGCGGGACTCCTAATGAAAAACTGTTTTTT. Protein product: CASGTPNEKLFF.

The chain combines TRBV18 with TRBJ2-1, with TRBD1 identical over 9 bases. The length of the CDR3 is 15 residues. The germline V gene encodes CDR1 KGHSH and CDR2 LQKENI. J lost 4 bases, V lost 6 bases, and 7 bases had no gene match. The CDR3 loop reads CASSRTGDMYNEQFF. CDR3 sequence (DNA): TGTGCCAGCTCCCGGACAGGGGATATGTACAATGAGCAGTTCTTC.

The chain recombines TRBV5-1 with TRBJ2-5; 8 positions match TRBD1. This CDR3 region has 15 residues. Germline CDR1 SGHRS, CDR2 YFSETQ. With 4 bases clipped from V and 2 bases from J, the junction kept 7 bases outside the gene matches. The CDR3 DNA sequence: TGCGCCAGCAGCAACTTGGGACAGGAGCAAGAGACCCAGTACTTC. The encoded protein is CASSNLGQEQETQYF.

CDR3 loop: CASSTGTPNTGELFF. CDR3 sequence (DNA): TGTGCCAGCTCAACCGGGACACCGAACACCGGGGAGCTGTTTTTT. The rearrangement uses TRBV18 and TRBJ2-2, with D possibly matching TRBD1 (6 bases). The CDR3 is 15 amino acids. V was shortened by 5 bases and J by 0 bases, with 10 bases between the two germline ends. In germline, CDR1 is KGHSH, CDR2 LQKENI.

This chain joins TRBV7-2 and TRBJ1-2, with 7 bases lining up with TRBD1. This CDR3 comprises 13 residues. CDR1 is SGHTA and CDR2 is FQGNSA in the germline V gene. The J segment lost 14 bases and the V segment lost 2 bases, leaving 11 bases of the junction unmatched. CDR3 sequence (DNA): TGTGCCAGCAGCTTAAAGGACAGGATGATTTGGACCTTC. This codes for CASSLKDRMIWTF.